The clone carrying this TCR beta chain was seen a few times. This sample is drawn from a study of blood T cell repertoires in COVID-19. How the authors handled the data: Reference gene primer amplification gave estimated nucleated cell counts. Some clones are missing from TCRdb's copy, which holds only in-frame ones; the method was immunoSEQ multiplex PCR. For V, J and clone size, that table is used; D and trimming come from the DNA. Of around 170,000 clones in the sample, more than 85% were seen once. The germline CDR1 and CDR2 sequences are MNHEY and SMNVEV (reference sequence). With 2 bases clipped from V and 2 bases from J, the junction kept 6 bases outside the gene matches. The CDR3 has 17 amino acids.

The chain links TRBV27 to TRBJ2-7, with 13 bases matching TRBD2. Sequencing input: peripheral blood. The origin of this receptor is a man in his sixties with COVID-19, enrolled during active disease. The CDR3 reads CASSLGTSGNRPYEQYF. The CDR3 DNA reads TGTGCCAGCAGTTTAGGGACTAGCGGGAATAGGCCCTACGAGCAGTACTTC.